One and the same sample provided the 8 T cell receptor beta chains below, sequenced in a study of T cell repertoires in cytomegalovirus infection. In TCRdb, the reads were re-called with MiXCR into one record per CDR3 protein. The sample includes around 440,000 distinct CDR3 sequences, approximately 10% seen only once; the top ten take about a tenth. Sequencing input: PBMCs. The receptor set was obtained from a human donor in good health (CMV status not recorded). Some clones in this sample may be carry-over from other donors' samples.

This clonotype was observed a few times. The rearrangement links TRBV20-1 to TRBJ1-2; no clear D gene. There are 14 residues in the CDR3. The germline gives CDR1 DFQATT, CDR2 SNEGSKA (reference sequence). The germline V and J ends were trimmed by 5 bases and 6 bases, with 19 bases remaining between them. The CDR3, as DNA: TGCAGTGCTTTTCCAGGAGGGCTGAAGGATGGCTACACCTTC. Its protein product is CSAFPGGLKDGYTF.

The rearrangement joins TRBV20-1 to TRBJ2-1, with D possibly called TRBD1 or TRBD2 (5 bases each). Trimming took off 3 bases at V and 2 bases at J, with 14 bases between the two ends. CDR1 DFQATT and CDR2 SNEGSKA come from the germline V gene (reference sequence). This CDR3 is 15 amino acids long. The CDR3 region is CSASPGAAPYNEQFF. The CDR3 region has the DNA TGCAGTGCTAGCCCCGGGGCGGCCCCCTACAATGAGCAGTTCTTC.

The sample holds many counts of this clonotype. The chain combines TRBV12-3 or TRBV12-4 with TRBJ2-7; 14 bases align to TRBD2. The CDR3 sequence is 22 residues long. With V trimmed by 1 base and J by 0 bases, 17 bases remained unmatched. The CDR3 is CASSLVLFSGTSGSISSYEQYF. The CDR3 DNA reads as TGTGCCAGCAGTTTAGTTCTCTTTTCTGGGACTAGCGGGAGTATTTCCTCCTACGAGCAGTACTTC.

This rearrangement joins TRBV5-4 to TRBJ2-1; D is perhaps TRBD2 (5 bases). V lost 7 bases and J lost 5, with 19 bases in between. Germline V gene lookup returns CDR1 SGHNT and CDR2 YYREEE (reference sequence). There are 15 residues in the CDR3. CDR3 sequence reads: CASGMRRSIDNEQFF. The CDR3 bases are TGTGCCAGCGGAATGAGGAGGAGTATAGACAATGAGCAGTTCTTC.

The chain couples TRBV24-1 to TRBJ1-3, with TRBD1 matching over 10 bases. J lost 0 bases, V lost 5 bases, and 6 bases had no gene match. The length of the CDR3 is 17 residues. The V gene's germline CDR1 is KGHDR and CDR2 SFDVKD. For the CDR3, the DNA is TGTGCCACCAGTGTCGGGACAGGGGCGTACTCTGGAAACACCATATATTTT. Its translation is CATSVGTGAYSGNTIYF.

This clonotype was seen many times. V gene TRBV5-4 combines with J gene TRBJ2-7; 7 positions agree with TRBD2. This CDR3 has 15 amino acids. Trimming at V came to 5 bases and at J to 3 bases, leaving 11 bases not matched to a gene. From germline, CDR1 is SGHNT and CDR2 YYREEE (reference sequence). The CDR3 DNA follows: TGTGCCAGCAGGCTGGCGTCAAGCGGGAACTACGAGCAGTACTTC. Protein product: CASRLASSGNYEQYF.

This chain joins TRBV20-1 and TRBJ2-1, with 12 bases aligning to TRBD2. V shed 6 bases and J 3 bases; nucleotides not matched to a gene: 12. The CDR3 spans 17 residues. The germline CDR1 and CDR2 sequences are DFQATT and SNEGSKA (reference sequence). The CDR3 bases are TGCAGTGCGCAGACTAGCGGGAGTAATTTGATCTACAATGAGCAGTTCTTC. As protein: CSAQTSGSNLIYNEQFF.

There are many counts of this clonotype. This sequence joins TRBV12-3 or TRBV12-4 and TRBJ2-2; perhaps TRBD1 as D (6 bases). The V end lost 4 bases, the J end lost 6 bases, and 15 bases lay between the germline ends. The CDR3 covers 15 residues. The CDR3 sequence is CASSSAGVRAGELFF. The CDR3 DNA sequence: TGTGCCAGCAGTTCCGCAGGGGTTCGAGCCGGGGAGCTGTTTTTT.